The clone carrying this T cell receptor beta chain occurred a few times. Its antigen is not known. V shed 2 bases and J 9 bases; nucleotides not matched to a gene: 7. Per germline, CDR1 SQVTM and CDR2 ANQGSEA. This CDR3 is 13 amino acids long. The data are from a study of T-cell reconstitution after alpha-beta-depleted transplantation in children. Preparing the TCRbeta library involved the use of unique molecular identifiers. One entry per CDR3 protein, called by TCRdb with MiXCR from the PCR reads. The sample lists some 830,000 distinct CDR3 sequences; 15% to 20% were seen once. Overall study findings and caveats: Reports say that about two months after transplant, the alpha-beta T cells came out of several hundred graft clones that had expanded. At one year after transplant, newly produced T cells mostly accounted for T-cell counts and diversity. Surviving recipient T cells and intrathymic progenitors accounted for some patients' high TCRbeta diversity at day 60.

The sequencing used PBMCs, mostly from graft donor cells, collected 360 days after TCRalphabeta/CD19-depleted stem cell transplant. This TCR was sampled from a male patient younger than 18 who had a stem cell transplant for acute lymphoblastic leukemia, so the T cells may come from the graft donor. This chain links TRBV29-1 with TRBJ2-1; TRBD2 matches 7 bases. Written as DNA, the CDR3 is TGCAGCGTTGAACCGCCAGCGGGACGTGAGCAGTTCTTC. Amino acid sequence: CSVEPPAGREQFF.